Shown below are 25 T cell receptor beta chains from a single sample sequenced in a study of cytomegalovirus exposure and HLA in healthy donors. Amplification used 60 Vbeta primers and 13 Jbeta primers. This table comes from immunoSEQ multiplex PCR, and its TCRdb copy is limited to in-frame clones, with some not included. Of a few hundred thousand clones in the sample, 81% were seen once. The sequencing sample was made of PBMCs. The receptors originated from a woman aged 55-75 years in good health and CMV-seropositive.

This chain uses TRBV28 with TRBJ2-2; D may be TRBD2 (6 bases). Trimming stripped 5 bases from V and 3 bases from J, with 13 bases between. This CDR3 is 15 amino acids long. Germline CDR1 MDHEN, CDR2 SYDVKM. The CDR3, as DNA: TGTGCCAGCAGTCCTCCGGGAGCGGACACCGGGGAGCTGTTTTTT. This codes for CASSPPGADTGELFF.

This clone was recorded a few times. V gene TRBV14 combines with J gene TRBJ2-7; TRBD2 agrees at 7 bases. Germline-derived CDR1 and CDR2 are SGHDN and FVKESK. CDR3 length equals 15 residues. V lost 4 bases to trimming and J lost 7 bases; unmatched junction nucleotides: 13. The CDR3 DNA follows: TGTGCCAGCAGCCCCCTCCGGGGAGGGATCGGGGAGCAGTACTTC. This encodes CASSPLRGGIGEQYF.

The rearrangement links TRBV16 to TRBJ1-1; 12 nucleotides align to TRBD1. Germline CDR1 reads KGHSY; CDR2 reads FQNENV. Unmatched junction bases numbered 7, after V lost 4 bases and J lost 1 base. The CDR3 extends over 17 amino acids. This CDR3 reads CASSRTGTGGWNTEAFF. In DNA form, the CDR3 reads TGTGCCAGCAGCCGCACCGGGACAGGGGGCTGGAACACTGAAGCTTTCTTT.

The V gene is TRBV5-1, the J gene TRBJ2-1, with D uncertain. Trimming shortened V by 1 base and J by 5 bases, and 13 bases separated the two germline ends. This CDR3 has 15 residues. Germline V CDR1 and CDR2: SGHRS, YFSETQ. CDR3 in amino acids: CASSLNFWADNEQFF. The CDR3 DNA reads TGCGCCAGCAGCTTGAACTTCTGGGCCGACAATGAGCAGTTCTTC.

The rearrangement joins TRBV10-3 to TRBJ2-2, with D tentatively TRBD2 (6 bases). Per the germline V gene, CDR1 is ENHRY and CDR2 is SYGVKD. The CDR3 is 13 residues long. Trimming shortened V by 8 bases and J by 6 bases, and 13 bases separated the two germline ends. The CDR3 bases are TGTGCCATCGGACCGGGGACTGCCGGGGAGCTGTTTTTT. It codes for CAIGPGTAGELFF.

J is TRBJ2-7 and V is TRBV29-1; 8 bases fit TRBD2. The CDR3 contains 13 residues. Germline values: CDR1 SQVTM, CDR2 ANQGSEA. V was clipped by 6 bases and J by 2 bases; unmatched bases: 6. The CDR3 bases are TGCAGCGTAGCCTTTAGCGGGACCTACGAGCAGTACTTC. This translates into CSVAFSGTYEQYF.

V and J are TRBV7-6 and TRBJ2-1; D is perhaps TRBD1 (6 bases). Germline values: CDR1 SGHVS, CDR2 FNYEAQ. V lost 4 bases, J lost 3 bases, and 13 bases lay in between. This CDR3 spans 15 amino acids. The CDR3 DNA is TGTGCCAGCAGCTCTTATAGGGGGTACTACAATGAGCAGTTCTTC. Translation gives CASSSYRGYYNEQFF. Full variable domain (rest looked up from reference TRBV7-6 and TRBJ2-1): GAGVSQSPRYKVTKRGQDVALRCDPISGHVSLYWYRQALGQGPEFLTYFNYEAQQDKSGLPNDRFSAERPEGSISTLTIQRTEQRDSAMYRCASSSYRGYYNEQFFGPGTRLTVL.

The chain links TRBV10-2 to TRBJ1-6; D is unclear. The CDR3 sequence is 11 residues long. Germline CDR1 is WSHSY and CDR2 is SAAADI. The V end lost 2 bases, the J end lost 16 bases, and 9 bases lay between the germline ends. The CDR3 spells CASSEDTPLHF. The DNA of the CDR3 is TGCGCCAGCAGTGAGGACACCCCACTCCACTTT.

This clone has just a few counts. This chain joins TRBV7-9 and TRBJ1-1, with TRBD1 as a possible D gene (6 bases). The V gene lost 7 bases and the J gene lost 1 base, with 10 bases spanning the gap. Germline V lookup: CDR1 SEHNR, CDR2 FQNEAQ (reference sequence). This CDR3 comprises 13 residues. CDR3 nucleotide sequence: TGTGCCAGCAACGGACAGCAGAACACTGAAGCTTTCTTT. It yields the protein CASNGQQNTEAFF. Full variable domain (outside the CDR3, taken from reference TRBV7-9 and TRBJ1-1): DTGVSQNPRHKITKRGQNVTFRCDPISEHNRLYWYRQTLGQGPEFLTYFQNEAQLEKSRLLSDRFSAERPKGSFSTLEIQRTEQGDSAMYLCASNGQQNTEAFFGQGTRLTVV.

This clone was seen only once. This chain links TRBV5-1 with TRBJ1-1; TRBD1 agrees at 11 bases. Germline V CDR1 and CDR2: SGHRS, YFSETQ. There are 20 residues in the CDR3. J gave up 3 bases and V 2 bases, and 18 bases lay outside the gene matches. The CDR3 spells CASSLPRTGGMLERDTEAFF. CDR3 DNA sequence: TGCGCCAGCAGCTTACCCCGGACAGGGGGCATGTTGGAACGCGACACTGAAGCTTTCTTT.

The rearrangement links TRBV29-1 to TRBJ1-1, with D possibly matching TRBD1 (5 bases). CDR1 and CDR2 from the germline V gene are SQVTM and ANQGSEA. The V gene lost 7 bases and the J gene lost 0 bases, with 9 bases spanning the gap. CDR3 size: 12 residues. CDR3 sequence reads: CSGNRMNTEAFF. The DNA for the CDR3 is TGCAGCGGAAACAGGATGAACACTGAAGCTTTCTTT.

The chain is built from TRBV5-4 and TRBJ2-7; TRBD2 matches 12 bases. Germline V gives CDR1 SGHNT, CDR2 YYREEE (reference sequence). The CDR3 is 16 residues long. Trimming took 4 bases from V and 2 from J; bases not matched to a gene: 7. The CDR3 nucleotides read TGTGCCAGCAGCCCGAGGACTAGCGGGAACACCTACGAGCAGTACTTC. Its protein is CASSPRTSGNTYEQYF.

A single count supports this clone. J is TRBJ1-1 and V is TRBV19; possible D gene TRBD1, 6 bases. The length of the CDR3 is 15 residues. Germline CDR1 is LNHDA and CDR2 is SQIVND (reference sequence). Trimming took 4 bases from V and 1 from J, leaving 13 bases between them. CDR3: CASSSTGTPNTEAFF. In nucleotides, the CDR3 is TGTGCCAGTAGTAGTACCGGGACACCGAACACTGAAGCTTTCTTT.

In its sample, this clone was seen a few times. This rearrangement joins TRBV4-1 to TRBJ2-1; D is possibly TRBD2 (6 bases). CDR1 and CDR2 (germline): MGHRA, YSYEKL. This CDR3 comprises 14 residues. Trimming cost V 5 bases and J 6 bases, with 14 bases left between them. CDR3 bases: TGCGCCAGCAGCACCCCGGGACTCGTCAATGAGCAGTTCTTC. It specifies CASSTPGLVNEQFF.

The chain is built from TRBV18 and TRBJ2-5, with D unresolved. The J call may be mistaken, given a closer DNA end match to TRBJ2-7. Germline lookup yields CDR1 KGHSH and CDR2 LQKENI. The CDR3 extends over 13 amino acids. CDR3 protein: CASSPGSMYEQYF. CDR3 bases: TGTGCCAGCTCACCAGGTAGTATGTACGAGCAGTACTTC.

This clone has just one count. For the CDR3, the DNA is TGTGCCAGCAGTCTGGACAGGGGGCAGTACACCGGGGAGCTGTTTTTT. Protein sequence: CASSLDRGQYTGELFF. The V gene is TRBV2, the J gene TRBJ2-2, with 11 positions matching TRBD1. There are 16 residues in the CDR3. Trimming cost V 5 bases and J 3 bases; bases outside gene matches: 5. Germline CDR1 is SNHLY and CDR2 is FYNNEI.

This chain uses TRBV2 with TRBJ2-7; 9 nucleotides align to TRBD2. The germline V gene encodes CDR1 SNHLY and CDR2 FYNNEI. This CDR3 has 16 residues. The V and J ends lost 2 bases and 6 bases, in that order; junction bases with no gene match: 11. In DNA form, the CDR3 reads TGTGCCAGCAGTGAAACAATCCCGGGACTAGCAAGCGAGCAGTACTTC. Protein: CASSETIPGLASEQYF.

This clone has only one observation. The rearrangement joins TRBV7-9 to TRBJ2-1; 11 nucleotides line up with TRBD2. Trimming took 0 bases from V and 9 from J; bases not matched to a gene: 4. The CDR3 length is 15 residues. The germline gives CDR1 SEHNR, CDR2 FQNEAQ (reference sequence). DNA for the CDR3: TGTGCCAGCAGCTTAGCACTAGCGGGAGATAGTGAGCAGTTCTTC. Its translation is CASSLALAGDSEQFF.

The chain links TRBV19 to TRBJ1-4; no reliable D call. CDR1 and CDR2 from the germline V gene are LNHDA and SQIVND (reference sequence). With 4 bases removed from V and 8 bases from J, the gap between germline ends came to 14 bases. The CDR3 has 14 amino acids. The CDR3 bases are TGTGCCAGTAGTACTCCTGCCTTACAGGAAAAACTGTTTTTT. Its translation is CASSTPALQEKLFF.

This clone has more than one count but fewer than ten. This chain joins TRBV15 and TRBJ2-7; the match to TRBD2 covers 7 bases. This CDR3 spans 16 amino acids. Germline lookup yields CDR1 LNHNV and CDR2 YYDKDF (reference sequence). J was trimmed by 2 bases and V by 0 bases; bases with no gene match: 7. The CDR3 is CATSRDNSGWPYEQYF. As DNA, the CDR3 is TGTGCCACCAGCAGAGATAATAGCGGGTGGCCCTACGAGCAGTACTTC.

CDR3 sequence: CASSWGQGAGNTIYF. In DNA, the CDR3 is TGTGCCAGCAGCTGGGGACAGGGTGCCGGTAACACCATATATTTT. The chain uses TRBV5-5 and TRBJ1-3; 9 bases fit TRBD1. This CDR3 has 15 amino acids. J was trimmed by 7 bases and V by 3 bases; bases with no gene match: 8. Germline V lookup: CDR1 SGHKS, CDR2 YYEKEE (reference sequence). The complete variable domain, with remaining parts taken from reference TRBV5-5 and TRBJ1-3, reads DAGVTQSPTHLIKTRGQQVTLRCSPISGHKSVSWYQQVLGQGPQFIFQYYEKEERGRGNFPDRFSARQFPNYSSELNVNALLLGDSALYLCASSWGQGAGNTIYFGEGSWLTVV.

The genes are TRBV29-1 and TRBJ1-5, with a weak D call TRBD1 (6 bases). The CDR3 consists of 15 residues. CDR1 is SQVTM and CDR2 is ANQGSEA in the germline V gene. V was shortened by 6 bases and J by 5 bases, with 20 bases between the two germline ends. Written as DNA, the CDR3 is TGCAGCGTGGCAGTTACAGGGACTACCGATCAGCCCCAGCATTTT. Translating it yields CSVAVTGTTDQPQHF.

V usage is TRBV6-5 and J usage is TRBJ2-5, with unresolved D. CDR3 length: 14 residues. CDR1 and CDR2 (germline): MNHEY, SVGAGI. The germline V and J ends were trimmed by 0 bases and 4 bases, with 9 bases remaining between them. This CDR3 is CASSYSGVGETQYF. The CDR3 nucleotides read TGTGCCAGCAGTTACTCGGGCGTCGGAGAGACCCAGTACTTC.

The chain couples TRBV28 to TRBJ2-7; TRBD2 is a possible D gene (7 bases). Germline V gene data show CDR1 as MDHEN and CDR2 as SYDVKM. This CDR3 is built from 16 residues. V lost 6 bases to trimming and J lost 2 bases, with 20 bases between them. The CDR3 protein is CASSLPGGGGTYEQYF. The CDR3 nucleotides are TGTGCCAGCAGCCTCCCCGGCGGGGGCGGTACCTACGAGCAGTACTTC.

The CDR3 loop is CASSSYSALYNEQFF. In DNA form, the CDR3 reads TGTGCCAGTAGTAGCTACTCCGCGCTCTACAATGAGCAGTTCTTC. V usage is TRBV19 and J usage is TRBJ2-1; D not certain. This CDR3 is built from 15 residues. The V gene's germline CDR1 is LNHDA and CDR2 SQIVND (reference sequence). Deletions cut 4 bases from V and 3 bases from J, with 13 bases between.